The 8 T cell receptor beta chains given below trace back to one sample, sequenced in a study of T-cell memory formation after mild COVID-19. TCRdb processed the 5' RACE reads anew with MiXCR; each CDR3 protein has one entry. This repertoire shows fewer than 350,000 distinct CDR3 sequences, approximately 15% found once; its top ten account for approximately 20%. The sample consisted of PBMCs or a T cell subset sorted from them (not recorded which). The receptors here all came from a man younger than 30 who had mild COVID-19 (a few samples of this study predate the infection). Cell type and time point are not known.

This clonotype has ten or more counts. The rearrangement joins TRBV5-1 to TRBJ2-2; TRBD1 is a possible D gene (5 bases). Germline V gives CDR1 SGHRS, CDR2 YFSETQ. This CDR3 spans 13 amino acids. The germline V and J ends were trimmed by 4 bases and 5 bases, with 9 bases remaining between them. CDR3 protein: CASSPQGTGELFF. The CDR3 region has the DNA TGCGCCAGCAGCCCCCAGGGTACCGGGGAGCTGTTTTTT.

This clonotype was observed a handful of times. V gene TRBV2 combines with J gene TRBJ2-7, with 7 bases matching TRBD1. CDR1 and CDR2 from the germline V gene are SNHLY and FYNNEI. The CDR3 has 14 amino acids. After removal of 3 bases from V and 2 bases from J, the junction contained 4 bases not matched to a gene. The CDR3 here is CASSDQGVAYEQYV. Written as DNA, the CDR3 is TGTGCCAGCAGTGACCAGGGGGTGGCCTACGAGCAGTACGTC.

The J gene is TRBJ2-1, the V gene TRBV6-6; 7 nucleotides match TRBD2. Germline lookup yields CDR1 MNHNY and CDR2 SVGAGI (reference sequence). Losses at the gene ends were 2 bases for V and 3 bases for J; bases not matched to a gene: 7. This CDR3 is 16 amino acids long. The CDR3 region is CASSYGVGLYYNEQFF. The DNA of the CDR3 is TGTGCCAGCAGTTACGGCGTGGGACTATACTACAATGAGCAGTTCTTC.

A few counts support this clonotype. The chain couples TRBV12-3 or TRBV12-4 to TRBJ2-1; 9 bases align to TRBD2. V shed 6 bases and J 5 bases; nucleotides not matched to a gene: 8. CDR3 length: 15 amino acids. The CDR3 loop is CASSLASGDHNEQFF. The CDR3 nucleotides read TGTGCCAGCAGCCTAGCTAGCGGGGACCACAATGAGCAGTTCTTC.

This clonotype was counted only a few times. The rearrangement uses TRBV7-9 and TRBJ2-2; D is possibly TRBD1 (6 bases). The V end lost 0 bases, the J end lost 2 bases, and 13 bases lay between the germline ends. CDR1 is SEHNR, CDR2 FQNEAQ, per germline (reference sequence). The CDR3 consists of 17 residues. In DNA, the CDR3 is TGTGCCAGCAGCTTAGCTTCAGGGGCATATAACACCGGGGAGCTGTTTTTT. Protein: CASSLASGAYNTGELFF.

This clonotype was seen only a few times. The chain is built from TRBV5-5 and TRBJ2-7; D gene unclear. Germline V lookup: CDR1 SGHKS, CDR2 YYEKEE (reference sequence). V lost 0 bases and J 4 bases, leaving 5 bases between the germline ends. This CDR3 is built from 12 residues. The CDR3: CASSLDKYEQYF. CDR3 bases: TGTGCCAGCAGCTTGGACAAATACGAGCAGTACTTC.

The chain employs TRBV3-1 and TRBJ1-1, with a possible D match to TRBD1 (6 bases). With 4 bases removed from V and 6 bases from J, the gap between germline ends came to 15 bases. Germline V gene sequence: CDR1 LGHDT, CDR2 YNNKEL (reference sequence). The CDR3 is 14 residues long. The CDR3 loop reads CASSRGQSVAEAFF. DNA for the CDR3: TGTGCCAGCAGCCGAGGACAGTCGGTGGCTGAAGCTTTCTTT. The full variable domain, in which reference TRBV3-1 and TRBJ1-1 provide the parts outside the CDR3, is DTAVSQTPKYLVTQMGNDKSIKCEQNLGHDTMYWYKQDSKKFLKIMFSYNNKELIINETVPNRFSPKSPDKAHLNLHINSLELGDSAVYFCASSRGQSVAEAFFGQGTRLTVV.

The sample holds a few counts of this clonotype. The chain couples TRBV6-6 to TRBJ1-4, with no clear D. This CDR3 is 13 amino acids long. Germline lookup yields CDR1 MNHNY and CDR2 SVGAGI (reference sequence). V gave up 6 bases and J gave up 10 bases, with 15 bases separating them. CDR3 residues: CASSTGVGGKLFF. In DNA form, the CDR3 reads TGTGCCAGCAGCACCGGCGTTGGTGGAAAACTGTTTTTT.